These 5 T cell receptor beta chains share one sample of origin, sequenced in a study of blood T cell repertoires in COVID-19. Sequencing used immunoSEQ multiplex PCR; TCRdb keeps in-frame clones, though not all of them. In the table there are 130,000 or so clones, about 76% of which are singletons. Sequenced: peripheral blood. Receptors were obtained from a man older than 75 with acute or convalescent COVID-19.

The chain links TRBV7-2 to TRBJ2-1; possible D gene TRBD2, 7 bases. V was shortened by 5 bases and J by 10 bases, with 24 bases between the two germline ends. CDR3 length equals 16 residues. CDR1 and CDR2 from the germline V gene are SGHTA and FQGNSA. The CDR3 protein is CASSRWGRGLQWEQFF. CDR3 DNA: TGTGCCAGCAGCCGTTGGGGCAGGGGACTACAATGGGAGCAGTTCTTC.

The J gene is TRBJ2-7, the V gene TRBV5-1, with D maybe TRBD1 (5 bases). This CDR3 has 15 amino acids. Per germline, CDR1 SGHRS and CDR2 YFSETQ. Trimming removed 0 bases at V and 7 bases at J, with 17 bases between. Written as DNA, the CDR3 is TGCGCCAGCAGCTTGGCCTCAGGGCCAGGCGAAGAGCAGTACTTC. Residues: CASSLASGPGEEQYF.

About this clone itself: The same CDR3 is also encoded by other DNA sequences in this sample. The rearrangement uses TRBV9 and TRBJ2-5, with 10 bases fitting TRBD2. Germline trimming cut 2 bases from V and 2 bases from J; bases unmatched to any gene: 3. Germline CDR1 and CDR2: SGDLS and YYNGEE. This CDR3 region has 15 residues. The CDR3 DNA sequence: TGTGCCAGCAGCGTGCTAGCGGGGGCTCAAGAGACCCAGTACTTC. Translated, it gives CASSVLAGAQETQYF.

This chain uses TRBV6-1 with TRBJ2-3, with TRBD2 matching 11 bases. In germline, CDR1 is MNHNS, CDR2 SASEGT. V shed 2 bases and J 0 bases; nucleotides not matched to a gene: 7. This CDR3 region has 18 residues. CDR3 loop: CASSERLAGGISTDTQYF. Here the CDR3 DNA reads TGTGCCAGCAGTGAAAGGCTAGCGGGGGGTATCAGCACAGATACGCAGTATTTT.

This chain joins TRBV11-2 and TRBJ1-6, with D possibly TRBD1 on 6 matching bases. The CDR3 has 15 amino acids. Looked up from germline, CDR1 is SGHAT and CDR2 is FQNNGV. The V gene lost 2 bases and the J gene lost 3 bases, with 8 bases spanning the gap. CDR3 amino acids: CASSLQQGYNSPLHF. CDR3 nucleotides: TGTGCCAGCAGCTTACAACAGGGCTATAATTCACCCCTCCACTTT.